Listed here are 15 T cell receptor beta chains from one sample, sequenced in a study of shared clonotypes between healthy human individuals. The protocol was immunoSEQ multiplex PCR, while the TCRdb copy is restricted to in-frame clones and leaves out a portion. The repertoire holds some 2.1 million clones, with 85% to 95% as singletons. Specimen: naive CD4+ T cells sorted from blood. The subset here: CD45RA+ positively selected. The receptor set was obtained from a man aged 18 to 30 in good health.

About this clone: Additional DNA sequences in this sample encode the identical CDR3. The chain combines TRBV6-5 with TRBJ1-6; tentatively, D is TRBD1 (6 bases). V was cut by 4 bases and J by 2 bases, with 9 bases left in between. The CDR3 contains 15 residues. Per germline, CDR1 MNHEY and CDR2 SVGAGI. Here the CDR3 reads CASSSDRPYNSPLHF. The CDR3 coding sequence is TGTGCCAGCAGTTCGGACAGACCCTATAATTCACCCCTCCACTTT.

This clone appeared a single time. The chain employs TRBV18 and TRBJ1-5; D remains unclear. V lost 3 bases, J lost 7 bases, and 10 bases lay in between. The CDR3 contains 13 residues. CDR1 and CDR2 from the germline V gene are KGHSH and LQKENI. DNA for the CDR3: TGTGCCAGCTCACCCGAAAACGGGCAGCCCCAGCATTTT. Protein sequence: CASSPENGQPQHF.

This rearrangement joins TRBV10-3 to TRBJ2-7; no firm D call. Germline V lookup: CDR1 ENHRY, CDR2 SYGVKD. Trimming cost V 4 bases and J 0 bases, with 7 bases left between them. This CDR3 contains 13 residues. Here the CDR3 DNA reads TGTGCCATCAGTGTTACCAGCTCCTACGAGCAGTACTTC. It specifies CAISVTSSYEQYF.

J is TRBJ1-2 and V is TRBV28; perhaps TRBD1 as D (5 bases). Trimming cost V 3 bases and J 5 bases, with 16 bases left between them. The V gene's germline CDR1 is MDHEN and CDR2 SYDVKM. This CDR3 contains 15 residues. The CDR3, as DNA: TGTGCCAGCAGTTTTGGGACGGAGCTATTGTATGGCTACACCTTC. Its protein is CASSFGTELLYGYTF.

The gene calls are TRBV30 and TRBJ1-1; possibly TRBD1 for D (5 bases). There are 12 residues in the CDR3. Trimming shortened V by 4 bases and J by 0 bases, and 6 bases separated the two germline ends. Germline V gene lookup returns CDR1 GTSNPN and CDR2 SVGIG (reference sequence). CDR3 nucleotide sequence: TGTGCCTGGACAGGGCTGAACACTGAAGCTTTCTTT. It encodes CAWTGLNTEAFF.

J is TRBJ2-7 and V is TRBV28; 8 nucleotides align to TRBD2. Germline V gene lookup returns CDR1 MDHEN and CDR2 SYDVKM. After removal of 5 bases from V and 5 bases from J, the junction contained 17 bases not matched to a gene. The CDR3 has 17 amino acids. The CDR3 loop is CASSPPRGRGVYHEQYF. The CDR3 DNA sequence: TGTGCCAGCAGTCCCCCCCGAGGGCGGGGGGTTTACCACGAGCAGTACTTC.

The CDR3 nucleotides read TGTGCCAGCAGGGCAGGGGGCCTTTATAGCAATCAGCCCCAGCATTTT. It is translated as CASRAGGLYSNQPQHF. V is TRBV27 and J is TRBJ1-5; the match to TRBD1 covers 8 bases. CDR1 and CDR2 (germline): MNHEY, SMNVEV (reference sequence). This CDR3 spans 16 amino acids. The V segment lost 6 bases and the J segment 0 bases; nucleotides outside the gene matches: 7.

The CDR3 sequence is CASSGAGRGNEKLFF. As DNA, the CDR3 is TGTGCCAGTAGTGGGGCCGGCAGGGGTAATGAAAAACTGTTTTTT. The rearrangement joins TRBV19 to TRBJ1-4; TRBD1 is a possible D gene (6 bases). The CDR3 contains 15 residues. Trimming removed 5 bases at V and 4 bases at J, with 14 bases between. CDR1 LNHDA and CDR2 SQIVND come from the germline V gene (reference sequence). The full variable domain, with the rest looked up from reference TRBV19 and TRBJ1-4, is DGGITQSPKYLFRKEGQNVTLSCEQNLNHDAMYWYRQDPGQGLRLIYYSQIVNDFQKGDIAEGYSVSREKKESFPLTVTSAQKNPTAFYLCASSGAGRGNEKLFFGSGTQLSVL.

This sequence joins TRBV6-4 and TRBJ1-5, with 8 positions matching TRBD1. With V trimmed by 5 bases and J by 5 bases, 2 bases remained unmatched. This CDR3 comprises 13 residues. Germline V gene lookup returns CDR1 MRHNA and CDR2 SNTAGT. This CDR3 is CASSPDRDQPQHF. CDR3 DNA: TGTGCCAGCAGTCCGGACAGGGATCAGCCCCAGCATTTT.

The chain recombines TRBV6-5 with TRBJ2-7; 8 bases map to TRBD2. Germline V gene lookup returns CDR1 MNHEY and CDR2 SVGAGI. The CDR3 has 15 residues. V lost 7 bases and J lost 6; bases outside the gene matches: 14. The CDR3 sequence: CASNRGGRPSGEQYF. DNA of the CDR3: TGTGCCAGCAACCGGGGGGGTAGACCGTCCGGCGAGCAGTACTTC.

The chain combines TRBV15 with TRBJ1-1; D is unclear. The CDR3 is 13 residues long. Deletions cut 3 bases from V and 2 bases from J, with 7 bases between. CDR1 and CDR2 from the germline V gene are LNHNV and YYDKDF (reference sequence). The CDR3 DNA follows: TGTGCCACCAGCAGTGATTTAAACACTGAAGCTTTCTTT. Translating gives CATSSDLNTEAFF.

The chain has TRBV7-2 and TRBJ2-1; 8 bases match TRBD2. V trimming: 2 bases; J trimming: 6 bases; junction bases outside the gene matches: 6. Per germline, CDR1 SGHTA and CDR2 FQGNSA. The CDR3 consists of 15 residues. The DNA of the CDR3 is TGTGCCAGCAGCTTAATGCTAGCGGGTGGCAATGAGCAGTTCTTC. Translation gives CASSLMLAGGNEQFF.

V gene TRBV2 combines with J gene TRBJ2-2; D perhaps matches TRBD1 (6 bases). Trimming shortened V by 5 bases and J by 3 bases, and 7 bases separated the two germline ends. CDR1 is SNHLY, CDR2 FYNNEI, per germline. The CDR3 spans 13 residues. DNA for the CDR3: TGTGCCAGCAGTAACAGGGACACCGGGGAGCTGTTTTTT. Its translation is CASSNRDTGELFF. The variable domain in full, completed from reference TRBV2 and TRBJ2-2, reads EPEVTQTPSHQVTQMGQEVILRCVPISNHLYFYWYRQILGQKVEFLVSFYNNEISEKSEIFDDQFSVERPDGSNFTLKIRSTKLEDSAMYFCASSNRDTGELFFGEGSRLTVL.

The chain carries TRBV7-8 and TRBJ2-7; 13 nucleotides align to TRBD2. Germline assignment: CDR1 SGHVS and CDR2 FQNEAQ. This CDR3 spans 17 amino acids. Germline trimming cut 0 bases from V and 7 bases from J; bases unmatched to any gene: 9. Here the CDR3 DNA reads TGTGCCAGCAGCTTAGCGCCCCGACTAGCGGGAGGAATGGAGCAGTACTTC. Amino acid sequence: CASSLAPRLAGGMEQYF.

This clone was found a few times. The chain couples TRBV10-3 to TRBJ2-1, with D perhaps matching TRBD2 (6 bases). Between the trimmed V and J ends, which lost 0 bases and 4 bases, there was a span of 10 bases. Germline assignment: CDR1 ENHRY and CDR2 SYGVKD. The CDR3 covers 15 residues. In DNA, the CDR3 is TGTGCCATCAGTGAGTCCGGGGGAGAATACAATGAGCAGTTCTTC. This encodes CAISESGGEYNEQFF.